This T cell receptor (beta chain) was obtained from a study of CD8 T cells in ankylosing spondylitis. The CDR3 consists of 16 residues. Per germline, CDR1 PRHDT and CDR2 FYEKMQ (reference sequence). Trimming at V came to 5 bases and at J to 6 bases, leaving 16 bases not matched to a gene. TCRdb itself ran the 5' RACE reads through MiXCR, one entry per CDR3 protein. The table has 290,000 or so distinct CDR3 sequences, around 21% seen once; the top ten hold roughly 3.4%. This clonotype has ten or more counts. V is TRBV13 and J is TRBJ2-7; 7 bases agree with TRBD1. Sequences were obtained from blood, either unsorted or a sorted T cell fraction (not recorded which). This TCR came from a female donor with ankylosing spondylitis or in good health (not recorded which). Here the CDR3 reads CASSLEDRVIVCEQYF. For the CDR3, the DNA is TGTGCCAGCAGCCTAGAAGACAGGGTAATTGTCTGCGAGCAGTACTTC.